These 6 T cell receptor beta chains originate from one sample sequenced in a study of OX40 agonist ivuxolimab in advanced cancers. Some clones are missing from TCRdb's copy, which holds only in-frame ones; the method was immunoSEQ multiplex PCR. The sample consists of 90,000 to 100,000 clones, around 85% of them appearing once. Material: CD4+ or CD8+ T cells sorted from blood, obtained in a trial of the OX40 agonist ivuxolimab. The receptors were gathered from an adult with an advanced solid tumor such as melanoma, head and neck, liver or kidney cancer.

The V call is TRBV7-3, the J call TRBJ2-1, with D maybe TRBD2 (5 bases). V lost 3 bases, J lost 2 bases, and 5 bases lay in between. CDR3 size: 13 residues. The germline V gene encodes CDR1 SGHTA and CDR2 FQGTGA. The CDR3 DNA is TGTGCCAGCAGCTTCGGGACCTACAATGAGCAGTTCTTC. Translation gives CASSFGTYNEQFF. The full variable domain, rest sourced from reference TRBV7-3 and TRBJ2-1, is GAGVSQTPSNKVTEKGKYVELRCDPISGHTALYWYRQSLGQGPEFLIYFQGTGAADDSGLPNDRFFAVRPEGSVSTLKIQRTERGDSAVYLCASSFGTYNEQFFGPGTRLTVL.

This chain joins TRBV28 and TRBJ2-7; D is unresolved. The V gene's germline CDR1 is MDHEN and CDR2 SYDVKM. The CDR3 consists of 12 residues. V was pared by 2 bases and J by 3 bases, with 5 bases between. CDR3 sequence (DNA): TGTGCCAGCAGTTTAGTCGGCTACGAGCAGTACTTC. Its protein is CASSLVGYEQYF. Together with reference TRBV28 and TRBJ2-7, the CDR3 gives the full variable domain: DVKVTQSSRYLVKRTGEKVFLECVQDMDHENMFWYRQDPGLGLRLIYFSYDVKMKEKGDIPEGYSVSREKKERFSLILESASTNQTSMYLCASSLVGYEQYFGPGTRLTVT.

The chain joins TRBV7-3 to TRBJ2-1; D not resolved. Trimming cost V 6 bases and J 9 bases, with 15 bases left between them. Germline CDR1 reads SGHTA; CDR2 reads FQGTGA. The CDR3 length is 13 residues. CDR3 sequence reads: CASRSKGKTEQFF. In nucleotides, the CDR3 is TGTGCCAGCAGGTCAAAGGGCAAGACTGAGCAGTTCTTC.

The rearrangement uses TRBV27 and TRBJ1-5; a possible D gene is TRBD1 (6 bases). CDR1 is MNHEY, CDR2 SMNVEV, per germline (reference sequence). The V end lost 5 bases, the J end lost 6 bases, and 14 bases lay between the germline ends. This CDR3 spans 14 amino acids. CDR3 region: CASSPQGLGQPQHF. CDR3 bases: TGTGCCAGCAGTCCCCAGGGGTTAGGTCAGCCCCAGCATTTT.

The chain has TRBV7-8 and TRBJ2-1; a possible D gene is TRBD2 (6 bases). Germline V gene sequence: CDR1 SGHVS, CDR2 FQNEAQ. Trimming stripped 7 bases from V and 0 bases from J, with 19 bases between. The CDR3 has 17 residues. Here the CDR3 reads CASITGGSGSSYNEQFF. In DNA form, the CDR3 reads TGTGCCAGCATCACAGGAGGTAGCGGTAGCTCCTACAATGAGCAGTTCTTC.

The chain employs TRBV21-1 and TRBJ2-3; TRBD1 is taken as the D call from the table, unchecked against the DNA. TRBV21-1 has pseudogene status. The CDR3 loop spans 22 amino acids. The CDR3, as DNA: TGTGCCATTACCCTAAACGGAAAACGGCAGGGGGGACTCGAGGTGGGCACAGATACGCAGTATTTT. This codes for CAITLNGKRQGGLEVGTDTQYF.